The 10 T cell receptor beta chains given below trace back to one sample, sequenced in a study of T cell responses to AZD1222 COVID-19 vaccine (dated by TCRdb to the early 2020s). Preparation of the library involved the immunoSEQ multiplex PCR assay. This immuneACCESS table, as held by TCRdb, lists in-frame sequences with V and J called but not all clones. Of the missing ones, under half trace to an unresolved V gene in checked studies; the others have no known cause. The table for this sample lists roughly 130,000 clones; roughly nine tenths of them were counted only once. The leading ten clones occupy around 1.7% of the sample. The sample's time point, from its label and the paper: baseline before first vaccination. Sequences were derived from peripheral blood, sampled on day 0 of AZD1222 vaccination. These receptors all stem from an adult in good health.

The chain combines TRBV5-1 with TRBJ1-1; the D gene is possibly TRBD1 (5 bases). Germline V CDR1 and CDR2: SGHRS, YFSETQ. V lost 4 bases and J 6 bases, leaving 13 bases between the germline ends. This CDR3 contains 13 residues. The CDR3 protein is CASSPWGRSEAFF. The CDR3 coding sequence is TGCGCCAGCAGCCCCTGGGGACGGTCTGAAGCTTTCTTT.

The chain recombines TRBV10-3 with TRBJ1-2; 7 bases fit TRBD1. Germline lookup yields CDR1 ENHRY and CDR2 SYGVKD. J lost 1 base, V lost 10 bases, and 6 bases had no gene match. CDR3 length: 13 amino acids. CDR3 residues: CATGQPDNYGYTF. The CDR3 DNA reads TGTGCCACGGGACAGCCCGATAACTATGGCTACACCTTC.

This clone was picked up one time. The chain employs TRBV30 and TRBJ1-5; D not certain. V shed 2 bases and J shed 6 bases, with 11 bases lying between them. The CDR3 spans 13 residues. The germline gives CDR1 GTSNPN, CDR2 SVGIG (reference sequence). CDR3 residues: CAWSYHSGQPQHF. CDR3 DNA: TGTGCCTGGAGTTACCATTCAGGTCAGCCCCAGCATTTT.

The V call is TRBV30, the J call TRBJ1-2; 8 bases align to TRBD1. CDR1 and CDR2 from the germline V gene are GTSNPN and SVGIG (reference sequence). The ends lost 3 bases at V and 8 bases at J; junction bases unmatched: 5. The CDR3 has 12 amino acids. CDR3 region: CAWRTGAEGYTF. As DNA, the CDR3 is TGTGCCTGGAGGACAGGGGCTGAGGGCTACACCTTC.

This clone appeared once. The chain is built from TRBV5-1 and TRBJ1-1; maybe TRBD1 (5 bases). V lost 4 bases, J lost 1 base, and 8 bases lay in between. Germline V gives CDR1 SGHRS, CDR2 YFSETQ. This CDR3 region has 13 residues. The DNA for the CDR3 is TGCGCCAGCAGCCCGGGACCGAACACTGAAGCTTTCTTT. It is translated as CASSPGPNTEAFF.

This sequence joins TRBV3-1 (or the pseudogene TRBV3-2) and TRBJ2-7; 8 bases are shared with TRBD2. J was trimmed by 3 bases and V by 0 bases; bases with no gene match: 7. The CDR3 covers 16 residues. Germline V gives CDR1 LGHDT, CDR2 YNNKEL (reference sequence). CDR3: CASSQDRGGSFYEQYF. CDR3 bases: TGTGCCAGCAGCCAAGATCGGGGGGGATCTTTCTACGAGCAGTACTTC.

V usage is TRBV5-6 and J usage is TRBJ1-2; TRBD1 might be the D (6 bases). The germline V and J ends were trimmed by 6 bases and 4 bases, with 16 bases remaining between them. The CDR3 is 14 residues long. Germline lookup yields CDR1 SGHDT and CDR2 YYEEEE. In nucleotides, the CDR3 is TGTGCCAGCACCCCCTGGGGGGGCGGCTATGGCTACACCTTC. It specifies CASTPWGGGYGYTF.

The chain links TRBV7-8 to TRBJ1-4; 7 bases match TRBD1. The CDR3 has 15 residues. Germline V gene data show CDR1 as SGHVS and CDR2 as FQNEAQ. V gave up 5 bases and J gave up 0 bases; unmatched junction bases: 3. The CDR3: CASSVTGATNEKLFF. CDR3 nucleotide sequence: TGTGCCAGCAGCGTAACAGGGGCAACTAATGAAAAACTGTTTTTT.

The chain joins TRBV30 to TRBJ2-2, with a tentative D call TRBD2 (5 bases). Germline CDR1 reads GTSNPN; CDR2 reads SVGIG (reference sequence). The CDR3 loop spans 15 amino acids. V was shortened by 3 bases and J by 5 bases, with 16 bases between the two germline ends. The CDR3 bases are TGTGCCTGGAGGGGAGACCGACGGAGGACCGGGGAGCTGTTTTTT. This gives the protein CAWRGDRRRTGELFF.

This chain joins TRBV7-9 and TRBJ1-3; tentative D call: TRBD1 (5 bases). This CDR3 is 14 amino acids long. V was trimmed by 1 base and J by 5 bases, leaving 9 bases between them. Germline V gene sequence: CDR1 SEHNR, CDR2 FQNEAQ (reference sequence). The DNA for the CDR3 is TGTGCCAGCAGCTTAGGCGGGGCTCGAAACACCATATATTTT. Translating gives CASSLGGARNTIYF. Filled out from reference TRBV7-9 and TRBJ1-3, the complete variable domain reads DTGVSQNPRHKITKRGQNVTFRCDPISEHNRLYWYRQTLGQGPEFLTYFQNEAQLEKSRLLSDRFSAERPKGSFSTLEIQRTEQGDSAMYLCASSLGGARNTIYFGEGSWLTVV.